This is a list of T cell receptor beta chains from one sample in a study of regulatory T cells in long-lasting Graves disease. TCRdb processed the multiplex PCR reads anew with MiXCR; each CDR3 protein has one entry. The table includes about 330,000 distinct CDR3 sequences, 15% to 20% detected once. This sample also appeared in a second study, on T cells in Graves' hyperthyroidism and ophthalmopathy.

The sequences come from peripheral blood mononuclear cells (PBMCs), collected at new diagnosis, from a patient treated with antithyroid drugs. These receptors were obtained from a woman between 18 and 29 years old with Graves disease. The CDR3 runs from the conserved cysteine through the conserved F or W. A D gene is named only where the DNA matches it firmly. Rows may omit the clone size; those that give it use once, few, many or a size class.

NA,NA,TRBV19,TRBJ2-4,TGTGCCAGTAGTATAGCCGTAGCGCTCGGGAACATTCAGTACTTC,CASSIAVALGNIQYF
TRBD2,NA,TRBV28,TRBJ2-7,TGTGCCAGCAGACTTGGGACTAGCGGGAGCCGACGGGGTCTCTACGAGCAGTACTTC,CASRLGTSGSRRGLYEQYF
TRBD1,many,TRBV29-1,TRBJ1-1,TGCAGCGCCAGCGAGACAGGGGGTGCTTTCTTT,CSASETGGAFF
TRBD1,few,TRBV6-6,TRBJ1-1,TGTGCCAGCAGTTACTCAGGGGGCGACGAAGCTGAAGCTTTCTTT,CASSYSGGDEAEAFF
TRBD2,few,TRBV4-1,TRBJ2-5,TGCGCCAGCAGCCAGCAAGCGGGGGGTGCGGAGACCCAGTACTTC,CASSQQAGGAETQYF
NA,NA,TRBV10-2,TRBJ2-1,TGCGCCAGCCCTTGGGGACACTACAATGAGCAGTTCTTC,CASPWGHYNEQFF
NA,many,TRBV5-8,TRBJ2-2,TGTGCCAGCAGCTTCAGTATCCGAAACACCGGGGAGCTGTTTTTT,CASSFSIRNTGELFF
NA,many,TRBV11-2,TRBJ1-2,TGTGCCAGCAGCTTAGGACAGGTCAACGGCTACACCTTC,CASSLGQVNGYTF
TRBD1,NA,TRBV5-5,TRBJ1-2,TGTGCCAGCAGCTGGAATGTCGGGGGACAGTACTATGGCTACACCTTC,CASSWNVGGQYYGYTF
TRBD1,many,TRBV5-1,TRBJ1-4,TGCGCCAGCAGCTTGGCCGGGACAGGGGGCAATGAAAAACTGTTTTTT,CASSLAGTGGNEKLFF
TRBD2,many,TRBV30,TRBJ2-5,TGTGCCTGGAGTGTAGGACTAGCGGGAGTAAATCAAGAGACCCAGTACTTC,CAWSVGLAGVNQETQYF
TRBD1,NA,TRBV28,TRBJ1-6,TGTGCCAGCAGTTCCGGGACAGGTCTTGTTCCCCTCCACTTT,CASSSGTGLVPLHF
NA,few,TRBV19,TRBJ2-3,TGTGCCAGTTCGACCGGGACGCTTCAAAATACGCAGTATTTT,CASSTGTLQNTQYF
NA,few,TRBV7-9,TRBJ1-1,TGTGCCAGCAGCTTAAGGGAGGTCACTGAAGCTTTCTTT,CASSLREVTEAFF
NA,NA,TRBV9,TRBJ1-4,TGTGCCAGCAGCGTAGGATTTAATAAGGCCGAAAAACTGTTTTTT,CASSVGFNKAEKLFF
NA,many,TRBV20-1,TRBJ2-3,TGCAGTGCTAGAGATTTCCGGGCACTGGATACGCAGTATTTT,CSARDFRALDTQYF